Each of the 24 T cell receptor beta chains below was sequenced from the same sample in a study of preoperative IRX-2 immunotherapy in early breast cancer. Treatment reported: preoperative locoregional IRX-2 cytokine immunotherapy. Generated by immunoSEQ multiplex PCR, the TCRdb table keeps only in-frame clones and is missing some. The sample holds about 33,000 clones, roughly 91% seen once. Sequences were derived from tumor tissue, sampled after IRX-2 immunotherapy. These TCRs come from a human donor with breast cancer.

The chain uses TRBV6-8 and TRBJ2-7; 10 nucleotides line up with TRBD1. V was clipped by 4 bases and J by 3 bases; unmatched bases: 3. Germline loops: CDR1 MNHGY, CDR2 SAAAGT. The CDR3 sequence is 14 residues long. CDR3 sequence (DNA): TGTGCCAGCAGTTTCGGACAGGGGGACTACGAGCAGTACTTC. Amino acids: CASSFGQGDYEQYF.

This chain connects TRBV19 to TRBJ2-2; TRBD2 might be the D (5 bases). CDR3 length: 13 amino acids. CDR1 and CDR2 from the germline V gene are LNHDA and SQIVND (reference sequence). Deletions cut 9 bases from V and 5 bases from J, with 13 bases between. The CDR3 nucleotides are TGTGCCAGCTACTACGGGGTAACCGGGGAGCTGTTTTTT. Translation gives CASYYGVTGELFF.

The CDR3 coding sequence is TGTGCCAGCGCTGCACAAGGGGGCGGTCAGCCCCAGCATTTT. It is translated as CASAAQGGGQPQHF. The gene calls are TRBV6-8 and TRBJ1-5; 7 bases are a match to TRBD1. Germline trimming cut 8 bases from V and 6 bases from J; bases unmatched to any gene: 10. This CDR3 spans 14 amino acids. Per germline, CDR1 MNHGY and CDR2 SAAAGT.

The chain joins TRBV6-8 to TRBJ2-1; a weak D match, TRBD2 (5 bases). The CDR3 runs to 13 residues. Trimming pared 7 bases from V and 5 bases from J, leaving 12 bases between. CDR1 is MNHGY and CDR2 is SAAAGT in the germline V gene. In DNA, the CDR3 is TGTGCCAGCAAAACGGACTGGGACAATGAGCAGTTCTTC. Translated: CASKTDWDNEQFF.

This clone came up once. The chain recombines TRBV18 with TRBJ1-6; 10 bases align to TRBD1. Germline CDR1 reads KGHSH; CDR2 reads LQKENI. This CDR3 region has 14 residues. V gave up 3 bases and J gave up 8 bases; unmatched junction bases: 1. The CDR3 sequence: CASSPGQGHSPLHF. CDR3 coding DNA: TGTGCCAGCTCACCGGGACAGGGGCATTCACCCCTCCACTTT.

J is TRBJ1-1 and V is TRBV14; D ambiguous. This CDR3 is 13 amino acids long. The V gene lost 0 bases and the J gene lost 1 base, with 3 bases spanning the gap. CDR1 and CDR2 from the germline V gene are SGHDN and FVKESK. As DNA, the CDR3 is TGTGCCAGCAGCCAAGATCAGAACACTGAAGCTTTCTTT. Its protein product is CASSQDQNTEAFF.

The genes are TRBV19 and TRBJ2-2, with no clear D. In germline, CDR1 is LNHDA, CDR2 SQIVND (reference sequence). CDR3 length equals 16 residues. V dropped 7 bases and J dropped 0 bases, with 15 bases sitting between them. Here the CDR3 DNA reads TGTGCCAGTAACGTCCCCGACACCACGAACACCGGGGAGCTGTTTTTT. It translates to CASNVPDTTNTGELFF.

The rearrangement links TRBV5-1 to TRBJ2-1, with D possibly being TRBD2 (6 bases). This CDR3 contains 16 residues. Between the trimmed V and J ends, which lost 0 bases and 2 bases, there was a span of 12 bases. In germline, CDR1 is SGHRS, CDR2 YFSETQ. This CDR3 reads CASSLGGSGAYNEQFF. DNA for the CDR3: TGCGCCAGCAGCTTGGGCGGTAGCGGTGCCTACAATGAGCAGTTCTTC.

This clone was seen a handful of times. The chain uses TRBV6-8 and TRBJ1-5; weak D call: TRBD1 (5 bases). The ends were cut back, 10 bases at V and 3 bases at J, with 16 bases in the middle. The CDR3 has 14 amino acids. CDR1 and CDR2 (germline): MNHGY, SAAAGT. The CDR3 nucleotides read TGTGCCATCAGCCAGGGTGAGGTCAATCAGCCCCAGCATTTT. It specifies CAISQGEVNQPQHF.

The table lists this clone with a count of one. V is TRBV5-2 and J is TRBJ1-5; the tabulated D call, TRBD1, remains unverified against the DNA. TRBV5-2 is a pseudogene. The CDR3 length is 14 residues. The CDR3 DNA is TGTGCCAGCAGCCGACAGGGGGGCGAGAGGCCCCAGCATTTT. As protein: CASSRQGGERPQHF.

Of note for this clone: At one of its ends the junction is not consistent with the germline gene, which may arise from a read error. The J gene is TRBJ2-7, the V gene TRBV30, with D perhaps being TRBD1 or TRBD2 (5 bases each). The CDR3 contains 11 residues. Germline CDR1 reads GTSNPN; CDR2 reads SVGIG (reference sequence). CDR3 DNA: TGTGCCTGGAGGGTGGTAGGGGAGAAGCTCTTC. This gives the protein CAWRVVGEKLF.

This sequence joins TRBV6-8 and TRBJ1-5, with TRBD1 identical over 9 bases. With 6 bases clipped from V and 6 bases from J, the junction kept 9 bases outside the gene matches. Germline V gene sequence: CDR1 MNHGY, CDR2 SAAAGT. The CDR3 is 15 amino acids. Here the CDR3 DNA reads TGTGCCAGCAGACCGGGACAGGGAGGTTTTCAGCCCCAGCATTTT. It specifies CASRPGQGGFQPQHF.

The chain couples TRBV6-7 to TRBJ2-2; D perhaps matches TRBD2 (6 bases). TRBV6-7 falls under the ORF class, with uncertain function. The CDR3 has 13 residues. Trimming removed 5 bases from V and 4 bases from J, with 8 bases in between. The DNA of the CDR3 is TGTGCCAGCAGTGGAGGGTTCACCGGGGAGCTGTTTTTT. Protein: CASSGGFTGELFF.

The chain uses TRBV19 and TRBJ1-3, with a possible D match to TRBD1 (6 bases). Trimming shortened V by 5 bases and J by 0 bases, and 11 bases separated the two germline ends. Germline loops: CDR1 LNHDA, CDR2 SQIVND (reference sequence). The CDR3 covers 15 residues. The CDR3 nucleotides read TGTGCCAGTAGTTTCGCAGGGGACTCTGGAAACACCATATATTTT. Residues: CASSFAGDSGNTIYF.

This chain links TRBV30 with TRBJ2-5; no clear D. Trimming cost V 0 bases and J 0 bases, with 8 bases left between them. Germline CDR1 and CDR2: GTSNPN and SVGIG (reference sequence). The CDR3 totals 14 residues. The DNA for the CDR3 is TGTGCCTGGAGTGTTGGTGTCAACCAAGAGACCCAGTACTTC. Residues: CAWSVGVNQETQYF.

The rearrangement joins TRBV6-8 to TRBJ2-7; TRBD2 matches at 8 bases. The CDR3 length is 14 residues. Germline loops: CDR1 MNHGY, CDR2 SAAAGT. The junction had 15 bases not matched to a gene; V was cut back by 5 bases and J by 12 bases. The CDR3 nucleotides are TGTGCCAGCAGTAAGGACGGGAGGGTTCCTGTATTGTACGTC. This gives the protein CASSKDGRVPVLYV.

This rearrangement joins TRBV18 to TRBJ2-2; 10 nucleotides match TRBD1. The CDR3 totals 19 residues. V lost 8 bases, J lost 0 bases, and 15 bases stayed unmatched. CDR1 is KGHSH, CDR2 LQKENI, per germline. The CDR3 sequence is CASGKTGTGALSNTGELFF. The DNA for the CDR3 is TGTGCCAGCGGAAAGACCGGGACAGGGGCCCTATCGAACACCGGGGAGCTGTTTTTT.

CDR3 residues: CASRAPSGGLTDTQYF. DNA of the CDR3: TGTGCCAGCAGGGCCCCTAGCGGGGGTCTCACAGATACGCAGTATTTT. V usage is TRBV11-1 and J usage is TRBJ2-3, with 10 positions matching TRBD2. CDR3 size: 16 residues. Unmatched junction bases numbered 8, after V lost 6 bases and J lost 2 bases. Germline CDR1 SGHAT, CDR2 FQDESV (reference sequence).

The chain employs TRBV18 and TRBJ1-5; no clear D. The CDR3 runs 16 residues. Germline assignment: CDR1 KGHSH and CDR2 LQKENI. Trimming removed 3 bases at V and 3 bases at J, with 15 bases between. CDR3 region: CASSPTTGRDNQPQHF. Here the CDR3 DNA reads TGTGCCAGCTCACCGACGACCGGACGGGACAATCAGCCCCAGCATTTT.

The CDR3 nucleotides are TGTGCCAGCTCACCAGGAGTCAACACCATATATTTT. Translated: CASSPGVNTIYF. V gene TRBV18 combines with J gene TRBJ1-3; D gene unclear. Germline V gene data show CDR1 as KGHSH and CDR2 as LQKENI. V was trimmed by 2 bases and J by 7 bases, leaving 6 bases between them. The CDR3 sequence is 12 residues long.

Only one count was recorded for this clone. This sequence joins TRBV5-1 and TRBJ1-5; D is unresolved. The CDR3 consists of 14 residues. V shed 5 bases and J shed 3 bases, with 12 bases lying between them. The germline V gene has CDR1 SGHRS and CDR2 YFSETQ. The CDR3 protein is CASSSGPDNQPQHF. As DNA, the CDR3 is TGCGCCAGCAGTTCCGGACCGGACAATCAGCCCCAGCATTTT.

This clone was seen a single time. This sequence joins TRBV29-1 and TRBJ2-1; a possible D gene is TRBD2 (5 bases). Germline CDR1 reads SQVTM; CDR2 reads ANQGSEA. The ends were cut back, 0 bases at V and 8 bases at J, with 20 bases in the middle. The CDR3 totals 16 residues. CDR3 amino acids: CSVEDRASSYFDEQFF. The CDR3, as DNA: TGCAGCGTTGAAGATCGGGCTAGCAGCTATTTCGATGAGCAGTTCTTC.

The chain combines TRBV29-1 with TRBJ1-2; D is ambiguous. Trimming stripped 8 bases from V and 4 bases from J, with 14 bases between. The V gene's germline CDR1 is SQVTM and CDR2 ANQGSEA. The CDR3 is 12 amino acids. DNA of the CDR3: TGCAGCTCGGCGGAGGGAGGCTATGGCTACACCTTC. Translation gives CSSAEGGYGYTF. Filled out from reference TRBV29-1 and TRBJ1-2, the complete variable domain reads SAVISQKPSRDICQRGTSLTIQCQVDSQVTMMFWYRQQPGQSLTLIATANQGSEATYESGFVIDKFPISRPNLTFSTLTVSNMSPEDSSIYLCSSAEGGYGYTFGSGTRLTVV.

J is TRBJ2-2 and V is TRBV5-1, with D perhaps TRBD1 or TRBD2 (5 bases each). Germline V gives CDR1 SGHRS, CDR2 YFSETQ. Trimming cost V 3 bases and J 3 bases, with 9 bases left between them. The CDR3 has 14 amino acids. CDR3 protein: CASSSRGDTGELFF. Here the CDR3 DNA reads TGCGCCAGCAGCTCGAGGGGTGACACCGGGGAGCTGTTTTTT.